This T cell receptor (beta chain) is drawn from a study of beta chain features in type 1 diabetes. Study at large: Regarding age, gender and cell yields, patients proved similar to healthy donors. Study-wide results and caveats: Compared with healthy donors, patients appeared to share more similar naive, central memory and regulatory TCRB repertoires. Significant though moderate, a shortening of TCRB CDR3s appeared in all four CD4+ subsets of Type 1 diabetes patients.

The investigators reverse transcribed all of the isolated RNA, so they sequenced expressed TCRB transcripts. Sequencing was performed with immunoSEQ multiplex PCR; in TCRdb, only in-frame clones are kept and a portion is missing. The sample has 300,000 to 350,000 clones, approximately 9.7% seen once; the top ten hold 1%. Sorting produced populations that all topped 98% purity. With respect to this clone: The antigen is not known.

Sequencing used central memory CD4+ T cells from blood. This TCR derives from a man aged 25-45 years with type 1 diabetes.

This CDR3 is CASSLDQRAGELFF. The CDR3 DNA reads as TGTGCCAGCAGCTTGGACCAGCGGGCCGGGGAGCTGTTTTTT. The J gene is TRBJ2-2, the V gene TRBV5-6; weak D call: TRBD2 (6 bases). CDR1 is SGHDT and CDR2 is YYEEEE in the germline V gene. The V and J ends lost 0 bases and 6 bases respectively, with 9 bases between them. The CDR3 sequence is 14 residues long. The full variable domain, completed using reference TRBV5-6 and TRBJ2-2, is DAGVTQSPTHLIKTRGQQVTLRCSPKSGHDTVSWYQQALGQGPQFIFQYYEEEERQRGNFPDRFSGHQFPNYSSELNVNALLLGDSALYLCASSLDQRAGELFFGEGSRLTVL.